The clone carrying this TCR beta chain has ten or more counts. Hyperthyroidism was newly diagnosed in patients aged 18 to 65 (duration under 2 months). The source of the sample is a study of T cells in Graves' hyperthyroidism and ophthalmopathy. V was cut by 8 bases and J by 1 base, with 11 bases left in between. The CDR3 extends over 13 amino acids. Germline-derived CDR1 and CDR2 are MNHNS and SASEGT. Amplification of TCR beta CDR3 regions used RNA as the template. A set of HTBI primers served as the primers for a first-round RT-PCR of the TCR CDR3. TCRdb analysed the multiplex PCR reads with MiXCR anew, one entry per CDR3 protein. There are a few hundred thousand distinct CDR3 sequences in the sample; roughly 15% occur only once, and approximately 5.3% lies in the top ten.

The gene calls are TRBV6-1 and TRBJ1-1, with no clear D. The TCR sequence derives from a woman aged 18-29 years with Graves' hyperthyroidism. Sequencing was carried out using blood. As DNA, the CDR3 is TGTGCCAGCTTTTTGGGTACGAACACTGAAGCTTTCTTT. Its translation is CASFLGTNTEAFF.